This entry lists 10 T cell receptor beta chains sequenced from one sample in a study of blood T cell repertoires in COVID-19. This table comes from immunoSEQ multiplex PCR, and its TCRdb copy is limited to in-frame clones, with some not included. The sample lists 240,000 or so clones, approximately 90% occurring once. The sequencing input was peripheral blood. The receptor set was obtained from a woman between 40 and 55 years old who had recovered from COVID-19.

The chain employs TRBV3-1 (or the pseudogene TRBV3-2) and TRBJ2-5; 7 bases align to TRBD2. Germline CDR1 is LGHDT and CDR2 is YNNKEL (reference sequence). The CDR3 consists of 16 residues. V lost 0 bases and J lost 5; bases outside the gene matches: 9. The DNA for the CDR3 is TGTGCCAGCAGCCAAGATTGGACCTCCGGGGGGGAGACCCAGTACTTC. Its protein product is CASSQDWTSGGETQYF.

This rearrangement joins TRBV10-3 to TRBJ2-1; the match to TRBD2 covers 7 bases. The CDR3 is 16 residues long. Germline V gene sequence: CDR1 ENHRY, CDR2 SYGVKD. V lost 3 bases and J lost 1; bases outside the gene matches: 6. The chain's CDR3 is CAISDWGGVSYNEQFF. CDR3 sequence (DNA): TGTGCCATCAGTGATTGGGGGGGGGTTTCCTACAATGAGCAGTTCTTC.

The V call is TRBV14, the J call TRBJ1-2, with 7 bases identical to TRBD1. CDR3 length: 13 residues. J lost 8 bases, V lost 1 base, and 4 bases had no gene match. Germline-derived CDR1 and CDR2 are SGHDN and FVKESK. DNA for the CDR3: TGTGCCAGCAGCCAAGCCCCGGACAGGGGCTACACCTTC. Translation: CASSQAPDRGYTF. Full variable domain (missing parts from reference TRBV14 and TRBJ1-2): EAGVTQFPSHSVIEKGQTVTLRCDPISGHDNLYWYRRVMGKEIKFLLHFVKESKQDESGMPNNRFLAERTGGTYSTLKVQPAELEDSGVYFCASSQAPDRGYTFGSGTRLTVV.

This chain joins TRBV6-4 and TRBJ1-2, with a possible D match to TRBD1 (6 bases). The germline V gene has CDR1 MRHNA and CDR2 SNTAGT. The CDR3 consists of 14 residues. V was clipped by 6 bases and J by 0 bases, with 11 bases between them. CDR3: CASRRTVSNYGYTF. The CDR3 nucleotides are TGTGCCAGCAGGAGGACAGTTTCTAACTATGGCTACACCTTC.

The chain has TRBV6-2 or TRBV6-3 and TRBJ2-3; weak D call: TRBD2 (5 bases). There are 16 residues in the CDR3. Germline lookup yields CDR1 MNHEY and CDR2 SVGEGT. V was clipped by 6 bases and J by 1 base, with 17 bases between them. CDR3 DNA sequence: TGTGCCAGCAGCCCGCCCCCAGCGGCCCGCACAGATACGCAGTATTTT. Encoded protein: CASSPPPAARTDTQYF.

V usage is TRBV5-4 and J usage is TRBJ1-6; no clear D. V lost 4 bases, J lost 3 bases, and 11 bases lay in between. The CDR3 totals 15 residues. In germline, CDR1 is SGHNT, CDR2 YYREEE (reference sequence). DNA for the CDR3: TGTGCCAGCAGCCCCTCGGAGGTCTATAATTCACCCCTCCACTTT. Translation gives CASSPSEVYNSPLHF. Full variable domain (missing parts from reference TRBV5-4 and TRBJ1-6): ETGVTQSPTHLIKTRGQQVTLRCSSQSGHNTVSWYQQALGQGPQFIFQYYREEENGRGNFPPRFSGLQFPNYSSELNVNALELDDSALYLCASSPSEVYNSPLHFGNGTRLTVT.

The rearrangement uses TRBV6-6 and TRBJ2-4; unclear D gene. The CDR3 length is 14 residues. The V and J ends lost 6 bases and 4 bases respectively, with 13 bases between them. Germline CDR1 and CDR2: MNHNY and SVGAGI (reference sequence). The CDR3 protein is CASSAHLLKNIQYF. The DNA for the CDR3 is TGTGCCAGCAGCGCCCACTTATTAAAAAACATTCAGTACTTC.

V and J are TRBV7-9 and TRBJ2-7; TRBD1 aligns across 8 bases. The CDR3 is made up of 15 amino acids. After removal of 5 bases from V and 4 bases from J, the junction contained 10 bases not matched to a gene. Germline lookup yields CDR1 SEHNR and CDR2 FQNEAQ (reference sequence). The CDR3, as DNA: TGTGCCAGCAGCCCTGGACAGGGTATTGTATACGAGCAGTACTTC. It encodes CASSPGQGIVYEQYF.

The chain is built from TRBV9 and TRBJ1-2, with a possible D match to TRBD1 (5 bases). Trimming removed 10 bases at V and 0 bases at J, with 25 bases between. CDR1 and CDR2 (germline): SGDLS, YYNGEE. The CDR3 contains 17 residues. CDR3 sequence: CAGSCTGGFQANYGYTF. CDR3 sequence (DNA): TGTGCCGGCTCATGCACCGGGGGGTTCCAAGCTAACTATGGCTACACCTTC.

This clone was observed a single time. J is TRBJ2-1 and V is TRBV20-1; 12 bases are shared with TRBD2. The CDR3 length is 15 residues. Germline CDR1 reads DFQATT; CDR2 reads SNEGSKA (reference sequence). V was pared by 3 bases and J by 6 bases, with 6 bases of the junction left unmatched. The CDR3 sequence is CSASASSGRANEQFF. The CDR3 region has the DNA TGCAGTGCTAGTGCATCTAGCGGGAGGGCCAATGAGCAGTTCTTC.